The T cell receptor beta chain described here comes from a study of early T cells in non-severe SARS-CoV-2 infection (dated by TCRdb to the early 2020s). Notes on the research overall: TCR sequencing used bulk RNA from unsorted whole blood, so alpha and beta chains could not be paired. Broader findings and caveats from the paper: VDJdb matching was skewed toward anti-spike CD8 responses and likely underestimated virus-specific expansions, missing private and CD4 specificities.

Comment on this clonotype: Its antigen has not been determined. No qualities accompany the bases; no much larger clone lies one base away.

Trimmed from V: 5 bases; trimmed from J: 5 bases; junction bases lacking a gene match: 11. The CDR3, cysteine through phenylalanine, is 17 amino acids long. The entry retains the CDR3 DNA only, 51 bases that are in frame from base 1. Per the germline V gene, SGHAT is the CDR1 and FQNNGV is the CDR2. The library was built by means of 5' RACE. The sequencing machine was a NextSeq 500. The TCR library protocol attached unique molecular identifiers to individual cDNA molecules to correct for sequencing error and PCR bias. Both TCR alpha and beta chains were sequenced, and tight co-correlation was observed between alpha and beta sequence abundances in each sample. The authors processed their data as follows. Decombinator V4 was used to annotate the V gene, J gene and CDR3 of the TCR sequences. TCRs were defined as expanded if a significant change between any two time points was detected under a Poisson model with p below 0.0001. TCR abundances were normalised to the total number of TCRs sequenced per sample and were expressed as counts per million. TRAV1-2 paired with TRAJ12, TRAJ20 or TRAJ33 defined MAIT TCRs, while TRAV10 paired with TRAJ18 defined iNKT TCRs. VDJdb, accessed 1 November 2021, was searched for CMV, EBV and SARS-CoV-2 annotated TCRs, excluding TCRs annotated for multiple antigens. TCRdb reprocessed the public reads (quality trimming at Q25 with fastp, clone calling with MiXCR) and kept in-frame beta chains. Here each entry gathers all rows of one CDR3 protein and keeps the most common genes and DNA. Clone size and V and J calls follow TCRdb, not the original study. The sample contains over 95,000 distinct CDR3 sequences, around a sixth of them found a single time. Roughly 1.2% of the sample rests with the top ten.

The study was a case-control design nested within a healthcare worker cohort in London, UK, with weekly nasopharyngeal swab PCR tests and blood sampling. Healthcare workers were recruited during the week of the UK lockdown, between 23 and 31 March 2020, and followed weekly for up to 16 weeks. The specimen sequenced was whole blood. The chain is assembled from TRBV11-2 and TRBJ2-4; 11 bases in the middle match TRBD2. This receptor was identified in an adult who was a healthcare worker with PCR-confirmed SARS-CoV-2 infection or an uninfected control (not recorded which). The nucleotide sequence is TGTGCCAGCAGCCCCGGTCTAGCGGGAGGCTCCCAAAACATTCAGTACTTC. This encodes CASSPGLAGGSQNIQYF. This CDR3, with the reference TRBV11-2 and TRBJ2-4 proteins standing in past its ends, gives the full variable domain EAGVAQSPRYKIIEKRQSVAFWCNPISGHATLYWYQQILGQGPKLLIQFQNNGVVDDSQLPKDRFSAERLKGVDSTLKIQPAKLEDSAVYLCASSPGLAGGSQNIQYFGAGTRLSVL.